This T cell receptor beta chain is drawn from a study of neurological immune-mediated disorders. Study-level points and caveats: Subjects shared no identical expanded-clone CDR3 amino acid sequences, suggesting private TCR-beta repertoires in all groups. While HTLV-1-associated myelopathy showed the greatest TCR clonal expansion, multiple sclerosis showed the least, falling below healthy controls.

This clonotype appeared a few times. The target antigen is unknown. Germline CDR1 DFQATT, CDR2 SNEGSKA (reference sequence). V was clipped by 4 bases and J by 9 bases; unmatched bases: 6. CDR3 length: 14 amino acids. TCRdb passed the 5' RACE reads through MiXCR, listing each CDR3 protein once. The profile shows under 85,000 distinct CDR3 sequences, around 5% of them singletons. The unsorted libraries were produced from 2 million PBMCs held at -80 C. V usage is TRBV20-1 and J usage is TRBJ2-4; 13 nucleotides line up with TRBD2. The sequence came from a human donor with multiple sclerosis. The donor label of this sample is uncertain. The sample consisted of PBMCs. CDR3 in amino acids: CSAIFTSGGGIQYF. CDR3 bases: TGCAGTGCTATTTTCACTAGCGGGGGGGGCATTCAGTACTTC.